This T cell receptor beta chain was captured in a study of T cell responses to AZD1222 COVID-19 vaccine. Profiling relied on immunoSEQ multiplex PCR, and the TCRdb table lists in-frame clones only, not all of them. The table lists around 140,000 clones, about 90% of them singletons. The specimen was peripheral blood, collected 28 days after the second AZD1222 dose. The receptor was derived from an adult who received the AZD1222 COVID-19 vaccine.

The CDR3 region is CASSPLSGNTEAFF. CDR3 nucleotide sequence: TGTGCCAGCTCACCATTATCAGGGAACACTGAAGCTTTCTTT. The chain is built from TRBV18 and TRBJ1-1; no reliable D call. V was trimmed by 2 bases and J by 1 base, leaving 8 bases between them. This CDR3 is 14 amino acids long. CDR1 KGHSH and CDR2 LQKENI come from the germline V gene.